These T cell receptor beta chains were read from a single sample in a study of blood T cell repertoires in COVID-19. Data came from immunoSEQ multiplex PCR; TCRdb stores just in-frame clones and leaves some out. The table lists some 250,000 clones, roughly 84% of them singletons. Sequenced sample: peripheral blood. Receptor source: a man aged 55 to 70 with acute or convalescent COVID-19. Each CDR3 is given with its conserved first and last residue. The D gene is left open where the match is weak. Clone size is stated in some rows and not others, as once, few, many or a class when expanded.

j_gene	v_gene	abundance	d_gene	CDR3aa	CDR3nt
TRBJ2-1	TRBV27	.	.	CASSLLALYNEQFF	TGTGCCAGCAGTTTACTAGCGCTATACAATGAGCAGTTCTTC
TRBJ2-5	TRBV7-6	.	TRBD1	CASSSVGQGEAQYF	TGTGCCAGCAGCTCCGTGGGACAGGGAGAGGCCCAGTACTTC
TRBJ2-1	TRBV10-1	.	.	CASSEVRGLSSYNEQFF	TGCGCCAGCAGTGAGGTTCGCGGGCTTAGCTCCTACAATGAGCAGTTCTTC
TRBJ1-1	TRBV6-5	.	.	CASSYGQREAFF	TGTGCCAGCAGTTACGGACAGCGTGAAGCTTTCTTT
TRBJ1-2	TRBV5-1	.	TRBD1	CASSLERTGGYGYTF	TGCGCCAGCAGCTTGGAGAGGACAGGCGGCTATGGCTACACCTTC
TRBJ2-5	TRBV10-3	.	.	CAIRTGETQYF	TGTGCCATCAGGACGGGGGAGACCCAGTACTTC
TRBJ1-1	TRBV5-1	.	TRBD1	CASSDGTVNTEAFF	TGCGCCAGCAGCGACGGGACAGTTAACACTGAAGCTTTCTTT
TRBJ1-1	TRBV27	.	TRBD1	CASSSPGQGLNTEAFF	TGTGCCAGCAGTTCACCCGGACAGGGACTGAACACTGAAGCTTTCTTT
TRBJ2-1	TRBV6-2/TRBV6-3	.	.	CASSYAGLPYNEQFF	TGTGCCAGCAGTTACGCAGGGTTGCCCTACAATGAGCAGTTCTTC
TRBJ2-4	TRBV5-4	.	.	CASSLPDSSNIQYF	TGTGCCAGCAGCCTCCCGGACAGTTCCAACATTCAGTACTTC
TRBJ2-7	TRBV7-9	.	.	CASSPTLAGSYEQYF	TGTGCCAGCAGCCCGACTTTAGCTGGCTCCTACGAGCAGTACTTC
TRBJ1-2	TRBV5-6	.	.	CASSQTGNYGYTF	TGTGCCAGCAGCCAAACAGGGAACTATGGCTACACCTTC
TRBJ2-7	TRBV9	few	TRBD1	CASSGRGGSNEQYF	TGTGCCAGCAGCGGACGAGGGGGCTCAAACGAGCAGTACTTC
TRBJ2-4	TRBV5-1	.	TRBD2	CASSLDGTIFGTENIQYF	TGCGCCAGCAGCTTGGATGGGACTATCTTCGGCACTGAAAACATTCAGTACTTC
TRBJ2-1	TRBV29-1	.	TRBD2	CSVEGLAGGPNYNEQFF	TGCAGCGTTGAGGGCCTAGCGGGGGGGCCCAACTACAATGAGCAGTTCTTC
TRBJ1-2	TRBV7-3	.	TRBD1	CASSADGTGRNYGYTF	TGTGCCAGCAGCGCAGACGGGACAGGCCGTAACTATGGCTACACCTTC
TRBJ1-5	TRBV2	.	TRBD1	CASSKIYLYRGSNQPQHF	TGTGCCAGCAGCAAAATATATCTCTACAGGGGATCGAATCAGCCCCAGCATTTT
TRBJ1-3	TRBV5-6	once	.	CASSRPREGSGNTIYF	TGTGCCAGCAGCCGCCCTAGGGAGGGCTCTGGAAACACCATATATTTT
TRBJ2-7	TRBV15	few	TRBD2	CATSRGLAGATSYEQYF	TGTGCCACCAGCAGAGGACTAGCGGGAGCCACCTCCTACGAGCAGTACTTC
TRBJ2-7	TRBV30	.	.	CAWSDAPWSGTSYEQYF	TGTGCCTGGAGTGACGCCCCTTGGAGCGGAACCTCCTACGAGCAGTACTTC
TRBJ1-6	TRBV19	.	.	CASPHGNSPLHF	TGTGCCAGTCCTCACGGGAATTCACCCCTCCACTTT
TRBJ1-1	TRBV7-9	.	.	CASSLGTTNTEAFF	TGTGCCAGCAGCTTAGGGACAACGAACACTGAAGCTTTCTTT
TRBJ2-4	TRBV30	.	TRBD1	CAWRRQGRIKNIQYF	TGTGCCTGGAGGCGACAGGGGCGTATCAAAAACATTCAGTACTTC
TRBJ2-6	TRBV6-1	.	.	CASSERGSSGANVLTF	TGTGCCAGCAGTGAAAGAGGCAGCTCTGGGGCCAACGTCCTGACTTTC
TRBJ1-2	TRBV12-3/TRBV12-4	.	.	CASSLSGSYGYTF	TGTGCCAGCAGTTTATCGGGATCCTATGGCTACACCTTC
TRBJ2-7	TRBV6-5	.	TRBD2	CATGKGLALVEQYF	TGTGCCACCGGAAAGGGACTAGCTCTGGTCGAGCAGTACTTC
TRBJ1-1	TRBV7-2	.	.	CASRQTAGSTEAFF	TGTGCCAGCAGGCAAACAGCTGGCAGCACTGAAGCTTTCTTT
TRBJ2-3	TRBV7-6	.	.	CASSLAPQGRPDTQYF	TGTGCCAGCAGCTTAGCCCCCCAGGGAAGACCAGATACGCAGTATTTT
TRBJ2-1	TRBV18	.	.	CASSLYSGRSDNEQFF	TGTGCCAGCTCACTCTATTCGGGAAGGTCAGACAATGAGCAGTTCTTC
TRBJ1-5	TRBV19	.	TRBD1	CASSTRDSQPQHF	TGTGCCAGTAGTACCAGGGACAGTCAGCCCCAGCATTTT
TRBJ1-1	TRBV6-5	.	TRBD1	CASRPGTGVDTEAFF	TGTGCCAGCCGTCCCGGGACAGGGGTGGACACTGAAGCTTTCTTT
TRBJ1-1	TRBV20-1	.	.	CSAPRGTEAFF	TGCAGTGCTCCGCGAGGAACTGAAGCTTTCTTT
TRBJ1-5	TRBV2	.	.	CASSEEGTLQPQHF	TGTGCCAGCAGTGAGGAGGGAACCCTTCAGCCCCAGCATTTT
TRBJ2-7	TRBV19	few	TRBD2	CASRDGLAGTYEQYF	TGTGCCAGTAGGGACGGACTAGCGGGAACCTACGAGCAGTACTTC
TRBJ2-5	TRBV18	.	.	CASSPQPGIETQYF	TGTGCCAGCTCACCCCAACCAGGGATAGAGACCCAGTACTTC
TRBJ1-2	TRBV18	.	.	CASSPDRLDGYTF	TGTGCCAGCTCACCCGACAGGCTCGATGGCTACACCTTC
TRBJ1-5	TRBV19	.	.	CASRLRGQLNQPQHF	TGTGCCAGTCGCCTCAGAGGACAGCTCAATCAGCCCCAGCATTTT
TRBJ2-7	TRBV2	.	.	CASGEREFKWDF	TGTGCCAGCGGTGAGAGGGAATTTAAGTGGGACTTC
TRBJ1-1	TRBV2	.	TRBD1	CASRPLGDSREAFF	TGTGCCAGCAGACCCCTCGGGGACAGCCGAGAAGCTTTCTTT
TRBJ1-4	TRBV3-1/TRBV3-2	once	.	CASSQDPRFTTNEKLFF	TGTGCCAGCAGCCAAGATCCCAGGTTCACAACTAATGAAAAACTGTTTTTT
TRBJ2-1	TRBV5-1	.	TRBD2	CASSSPSGNYNEQFF	TGCGCCAGCAGCTCGCCTAGCGGGAACTACAATGAGCAGTTCTTC
TRBJ1-5	TRBV4-1	once	TRBD1	CASSGQVDQPQHF	TGCGCCAGCAGCGGACAGGTAGATCAGCCCCAGCATTTT
TRBJ1-4	TRBV7-9	.	TRBD1	CASSPGRDRLEKLFF	TGTGCCAGCAGCCCCGGAAGGGACAGGCTCGAAAAACTGTTTTTT
TRBJ2-1	TRBV24-1	once	TRBD2	CATSGGALNEQFF	TGTGCCACCAGCGGGGGGGCTTTAAATGAGCAGTTCTTC
TRBJ2-7	TRBV7-9	few	.	CASSLHESSYEQYF	TGTGCCAGCAGCTTACACGAGAGCTCCTACGAGCAGTACTTC
TRBJ1-6	TRBV6-2/TRBV6-3	.	.	CASSYSMWEDSPLHF	TGTGCCAGCAGTTACTCGATGTGGGAGGATTCACCCCTCCACTTT
TRBJ2-1	TRBV27	.	TRBD2	CASSLSSGRPVIYNEQFF	TGTGCCAGCAGTTTGTCGAGCGGGAGACCCGTGATTTACAATGAGCAGTTCTTC
TRBJ1-1	TRBV19	few	.	CASSISGGGYTEAFF	TGTGCCAGTAGTATATCGGGAGGGGGATACACTGAAGCTTTCTTT
TRBJ2-1	TRBV4-1	few	.	CASSQEREQFF	TGCGCCAGCAGCCAAGAGAGAGAGCAGTTCTTC
TRBJ2-7	TRBV27	few	.	CASSSLVLSAGRYYEQYF	TGTGCCAGCAGTTCTCTAGTGTTGTCGGCGGGGAGATACTACGAGCAGTACTTC
TRBJ1-1	TRBV28	.	TRBD1	CASRTGGRHMNTEAFF	TGTGCCAGCAGGACAGGGGGCCGGCACATGAACACTGAAGCTTTCTTT
TRBJ2-3	TRBV29-1	.	.	CSVEGGIASTDTQYF	TGCAGCGTTGAGGGCGGGATCGCCAGTACAGATACGCAGTATTTT
TRBJ2-7	TRBV11-2	few	.	CASTLSQGSNEQYF	TGTGCCAGCACCCTGTCCCAGGGGAGCAACGAGCAGTACTTC
TRBJ2-5	TRBV9	.	.	CASSPQARDGETQYF	TGTGCCAGCAGCCCCCAAGCCAGGGATGGGGAGACCCAGTACTTC
TRBJ1-4	TRBV28	.	.	CASSPWREGGEEKLFF	TGTGCCAGCAGCCCCTGGCGAGAGGGAGGAGAGGAAAAACTGTTTTTT